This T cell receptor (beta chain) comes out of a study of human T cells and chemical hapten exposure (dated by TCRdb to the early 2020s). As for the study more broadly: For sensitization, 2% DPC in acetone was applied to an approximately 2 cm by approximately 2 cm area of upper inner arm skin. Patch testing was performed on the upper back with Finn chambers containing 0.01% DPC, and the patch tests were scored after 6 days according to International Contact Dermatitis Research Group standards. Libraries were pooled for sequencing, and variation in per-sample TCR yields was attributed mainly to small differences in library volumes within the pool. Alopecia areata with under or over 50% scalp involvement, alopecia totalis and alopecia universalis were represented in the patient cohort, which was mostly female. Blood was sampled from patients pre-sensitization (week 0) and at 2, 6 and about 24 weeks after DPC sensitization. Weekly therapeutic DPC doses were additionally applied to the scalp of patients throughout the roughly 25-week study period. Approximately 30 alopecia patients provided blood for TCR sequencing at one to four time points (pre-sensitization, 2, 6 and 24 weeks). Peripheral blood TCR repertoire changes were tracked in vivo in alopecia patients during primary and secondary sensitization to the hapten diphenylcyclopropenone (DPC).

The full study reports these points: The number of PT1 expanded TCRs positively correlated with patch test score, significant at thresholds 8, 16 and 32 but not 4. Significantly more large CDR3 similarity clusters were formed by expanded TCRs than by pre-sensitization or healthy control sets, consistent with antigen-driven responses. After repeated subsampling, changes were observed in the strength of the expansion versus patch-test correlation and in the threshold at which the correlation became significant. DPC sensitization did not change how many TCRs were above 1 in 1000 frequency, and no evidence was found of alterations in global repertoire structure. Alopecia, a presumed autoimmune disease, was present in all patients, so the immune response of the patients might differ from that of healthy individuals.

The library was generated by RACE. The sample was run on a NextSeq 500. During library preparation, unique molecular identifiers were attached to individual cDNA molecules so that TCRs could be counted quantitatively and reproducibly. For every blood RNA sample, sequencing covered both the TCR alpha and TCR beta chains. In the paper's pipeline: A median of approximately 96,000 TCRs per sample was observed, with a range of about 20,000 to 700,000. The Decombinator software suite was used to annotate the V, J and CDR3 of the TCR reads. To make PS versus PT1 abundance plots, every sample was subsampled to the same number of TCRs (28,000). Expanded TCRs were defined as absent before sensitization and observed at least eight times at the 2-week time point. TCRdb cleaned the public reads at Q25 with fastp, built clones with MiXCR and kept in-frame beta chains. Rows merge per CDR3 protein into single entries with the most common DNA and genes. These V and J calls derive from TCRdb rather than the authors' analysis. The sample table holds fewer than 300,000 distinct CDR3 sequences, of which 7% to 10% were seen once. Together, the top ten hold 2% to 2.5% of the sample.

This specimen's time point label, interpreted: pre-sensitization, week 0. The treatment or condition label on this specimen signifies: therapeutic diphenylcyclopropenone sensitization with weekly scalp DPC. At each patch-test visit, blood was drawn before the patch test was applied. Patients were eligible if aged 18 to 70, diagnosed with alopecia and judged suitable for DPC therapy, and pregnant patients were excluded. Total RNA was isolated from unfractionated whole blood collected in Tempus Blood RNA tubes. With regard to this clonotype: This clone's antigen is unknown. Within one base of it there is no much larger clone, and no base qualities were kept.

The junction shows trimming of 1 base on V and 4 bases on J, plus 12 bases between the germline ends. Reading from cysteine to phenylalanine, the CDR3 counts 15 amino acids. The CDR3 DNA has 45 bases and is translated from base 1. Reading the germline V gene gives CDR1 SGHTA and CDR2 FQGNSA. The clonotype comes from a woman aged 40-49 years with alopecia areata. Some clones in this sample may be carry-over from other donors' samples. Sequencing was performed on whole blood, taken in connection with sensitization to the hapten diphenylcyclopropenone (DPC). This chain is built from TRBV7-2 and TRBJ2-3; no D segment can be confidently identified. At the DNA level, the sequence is TGTGCCAGCAGCTTAGGGGCTCCGATCGCAGATACGCAGTATTTT. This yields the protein CASSLGAPIADTQYF.